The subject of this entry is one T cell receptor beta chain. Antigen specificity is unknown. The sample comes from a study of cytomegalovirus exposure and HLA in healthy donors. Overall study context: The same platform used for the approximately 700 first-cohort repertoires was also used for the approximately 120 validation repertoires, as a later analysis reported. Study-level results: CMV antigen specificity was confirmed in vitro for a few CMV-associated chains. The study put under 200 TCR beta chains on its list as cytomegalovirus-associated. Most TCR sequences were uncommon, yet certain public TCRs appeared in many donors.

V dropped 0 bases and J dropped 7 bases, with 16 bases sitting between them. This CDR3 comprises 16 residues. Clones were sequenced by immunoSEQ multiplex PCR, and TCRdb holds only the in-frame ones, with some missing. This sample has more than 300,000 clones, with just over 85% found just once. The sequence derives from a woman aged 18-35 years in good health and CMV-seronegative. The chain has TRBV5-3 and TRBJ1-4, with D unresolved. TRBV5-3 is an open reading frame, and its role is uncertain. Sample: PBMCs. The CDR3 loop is CARSLERTGCFEKLFF. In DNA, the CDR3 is TGTGCCAGAAGCTTGGAGAGGACTGGTTGTTTTGAAAAACTGTTTTTT.